These 25 T cell receptor beta chains were sequenced from one sample in a study of response to subunit inactivated influenza vaccine. In TCRdb, the RT-PCR reads were re-called with MiXCR into one record per CDR3 protein. The sample has 500,000 to 600,000 distinct CDR3 sequences, under 9% seen once. Source: PBMCs from blood, taken approximately 25 months after vaccination. Receptor source: a man in his fifties or sixties who received an inactivated influenza vaccine.

The genes are TRBV5-1 and TRBJ2-3; D gene ambiguous. The V end lost 5 bases, the J end lost 0 bases, and 10 bases lay between the germline ends. Germline lookup yields CDR1 SGHRS and CDR2 YFSETQ. This CDR3 is 14 amino acids long. The DNA for the CDR3 is TGCGCCAGCAGATACGGACGGAGCACAGATACGCAGTATTTT. It specifies CASRYGRSTDTQYF.

The rearrangement uses TRBV7-8 and TRBJ2-7; the D gene is possibly TRBD1 (5 bases). Trimming removed 3 bases at V and 6 bases at J, with 12 bases between. CDR1 SGHVS and CDR2 FQNEAQ come from the germline V gene. This CDR3 spans 13 amino acids. The CDR3 bases are TGTGCCAGCAGCTTTAGCAGGGATGCCGAGCAGTACTTC. It codes for CASSFSRDAEQYF.

The rearrangement joins TRBV5-6 to TRBJ2-2; D gene ambiguous. There are 11 residues in the CDR3. Germline V lookup: CDR1 SGHDT, CDR2 YYEEEE. Trimming took off 7 bases at V and 8 bases at J, with 9 bases between the two ends. CDR3 amino acids: CASRRPGELFF. CDR3 bases: TGTGCCAGCCGCAGACCTGGGGAGCTGTTTTTT.

The J gene is TRBJ2-4, the V gene TRBV12-3 or TRBV12-4; no firm D call. The CDR3 sequence is 15 residues long. Trimming took off 1 base at V and 2 bases at J, with 9 bases between the two ends. The CDR3 DNA reads as TGTGCCAGCAGTTTAGGGATCCACACCAAAAACATTCAGTACTTC. As protein: CASSLGIHTKNIQYF.

This clonotype was seen a handful of times. The gene calls are TRBV5-6 and TRBJ2-1; 7 positions agree with TRBD1. The V gene's germline CDR1 is SGHDT and CDR2 YYEEEE. After removal of 3 bases from V and 0 bases from J, the junction contained 15 bases not matched to a gene. CDR3 size: 19 residues. In DNA, the CDR3 is TGTGCCAGCAGCTCAATCGCGTTGGTGACAGGGAGCTCCTACAATGAGCAGTTCTTC. Translating gives CASSSIALVTGSSYNEQFF.

The chain couples TRBV28 to TRBJ2-2; D perhaps matches TRBD2 (6 bases). Trimming removed 11 bases at V and 0 bases at J, with 10 bases between. Germline-derived CDR1 and CDR2 are MDHEN and SYDVKM. The CDR3 loop spans 13 amino acids. This CDR3 is CAGGAPNTGELFF. DNA of the CDR3: TGTGCCGGCGGGGCCCCGAACACCGGGGAGCTGTTTTTT. The complete variable domain, with remaining parts taken from reference TRBV28 and TRBJ2-2, reads DVKVTQSSRYLVKRTGEKVFLECVQDMDHENMFWYRQDPGLGLRLIYFSYDVKMKEKGDIPEGYSVSREKKERFSLILESASTNQTSMYLCAGGAPNTGELFFGEGSRLTVL.

This clonotype was counted a single time. This chain joins TRBV20-1 and TRBJ1-6; 10 bases match TRBD1. There are 16 residues in the CDR3. V was clipped by 5 bases and J by 2 bases; unmatched bases: 6. CDR1 is DFQATT, CDR2 SNEGSKA, per germline (reference sequence). CDR3 nucleotides: TGCAGTGCTCTCCTTGGACAGGGGGCCTATAATTCACCCCTCCACTTT. Encoded protein: CSALLGQGAYNSPLHF.

V gene TRBV18 combines with J gene TRBJ1-5; D is perhaps TRBD1 (6 bases). Germline-derived CDR1 and CDR2 are KGHSH and LQKENI. V lost 1 base to trimming and J lost 2 bases, with 15 bases between them. The CDR3 is made up of 17 amino acids. The CDR3 here is CASSPRVIGGGNQPQHF. CDR3 coding DNA: TGTGCCAGCTCACCACGGGTCATAGGGGGAGGCAATCAGCCCCAGCATTTT.

This clonotype was seen ten or more times. The chain has TRBV6-1 and TRBJ2-4; D may correspond to TRBD1 or TRBD2 (7 bases each). V gave up 6 bases and J gave up 5 bases, with 17 bases separating them. The CDR3 is 15 amino acids. Germline V gene sequence: CDR1 MNHNS, CDR2 SASEGT. This CDR3 reads CASSSAGGGENIQYF. The DNA of the CDR3 is TGTGCCAGCAGCTCGGCAGGGGGGGGTGAAAACATTCAGTACTTC.

This clonotype has a handful of counts. The V gene is TRBV20-1, the J gene TRBJ2-1; 9 bases align to TRBD1. This CDR3 region has 15 residues. The germline V gene encodes CDR1 DFQATT and CDR2 SNEGSKA (reference sequence). Losses at the gene ends were 5 bases for V and 2 bases for J; bases not matched to a gene: 7. CDR3 loop: CSAEGGTGTYNEQFF. As DNA, the CDR3 is TGCAGTGCTGAAGGGGGGACAGGGACCTACAATGAGCAGTTCTTC.

At least ten counts were recorded for this clonotype. The rearrangement joins TRBV12-3 or TRBV12-4 to TRBJ1-2; D ambiguous. Trimming took 1 base from V and 4 from J, leaving 4 bases between them. This CDR3 has 12 residues. CDR3 nucleotide sequence: TGTGCCAGCAGTTTAGACCTCTATGGCTACACCTTC. The encoded protein is CASSLDLYGYTF.

In its sample, this clonotype was seen many times. The chain combines TRBV12-3 or TRBV12-4 with TRBJ2-1; D is undetermined. The CDR3 loop spans 13 amino acids. V lost 1 base and J lost 9, with 10 bases in between. CDR3 nucleotides: TGTGCCAGCAGTTTAGTAATTTTGGGTGAGCAGTTCTTC. The encoded protein is CASSLVILGEQFF.

The table lists this clonotype with a few counts. The chain combines TRBV18 with TRBJ2-1, with TRBD2 matching over 12 bases. This CDR3 spans 16 amino acids. Germline CDR1 is KGHSH and CDR2 is LQKENI. V gave up 8 bases and J gave up 5 bases; unmatched junction bases: 10. CDR3 loop: CASISGLAGRDNEQFF. CDR3 nucleotides: TGTGCCAGCATTTCTGGACTAGCGGGGAGAGACAATGAGCAGTTCTTC.

The chain has TRBV20-1 and TRBJ2-2, with TRBD1 identical over 7 bases. The CDR3 has 14 amino acids. The V gene end was trimmed by 6 bases and the J gene end by 0 bases; junction bases not matched to a gene: 4. Germline CDR1 DFQATT, CDR2 SNEGSKA (reference sequence). The CDR3 loop is CSARTGSNTGELFF. The CDR3 DNA sequence: TGCAGTGCAAGGACAGGATCGAACACCGGGGAGCTGTTTTTT.

This sequence joins TRBV20-1 and TRBJ2-1; D is possibly TRBD1 or TRBD2 (5 bases each). Germline V CDR1 and CDR2: DFQATT, SNEGSKA (reference sequence). The CDR3 spans 10 residues. V dropped 3 bases and J dropped 9 bases, with 6 bases sitting between them. The CDR3 DNA sequence: TGCAGTGCTAGCGGGGCTGAGCAGTTCTTC. This sequence encodes CSASGAEQFF.

This clonotype was picked up a small number of times. The chain recombines TRBV5-1 with TRBJ2-5; 9 bases line up with TRBD2. This CDR3 has 15 residues. Germline assignment: CDR1 SGHRS and CDR2 YFSETQ. The V segment lost 4 bases and the J segment 3 bases; nucleotides outside the gene matches: 7. CDR3 residues: CASSISGLAEETQYF. For the CDR3, the DNA is TGCGCCAGCAGCATATCGGGACTAGCAGAAGAGACCCAGTACTTC.

This clonotype was observed at least ten times. This chain uses TRBV6-2 or TRBV6-3 with TRBJ1-2; D not certain. Germline V lookup: CDR1 MNHEY, CDR2 SVGEGT. Trimming left V 5 bases short and J 8 bases short, with 12 bases between. This CDR3 comprises 12 residues. In DNA, the CDR3 is TGTGCCAGCAGTGTACGGTCTTCCGGCTACACCTTC. The encoded protein is CASSVRSSGYTF.

The chain carries TRBV12-3 or TRBV12-4 and TRBJ1-5; D is unclear. Trimming stripped 6 bases from V and 4 bases from J, with 10 bases between. This CDR3 region has 13 residues. This CDR3 is CASSSVLNQPQHF. The CDR3 DNA follows: TGTGCCAGCAGCTCAGTCCTAAATCAGCCCCAGCATTTT.

Many counts were recorded for this clonotype. The V call is TRBV29-1, the J call TRBJ2-7; D gene ambiguous. Germline V gene data show CDR1 as SQVTM and CDR2 as ANQGSEA. The CDR3 extends over 11 amino acids. The V gene lost 6 bases and the J gene lost 7 bases, with 13 bases spanning the gap. CDR3 in amino acids: CSVGISEEQYF. In DNA form, the CDR3 reads TGCAGCGTGGGGATATCAGAAGAGCAGTACTTC.

This clonotype showed up many times. The rearrangement joins TRBV5-1 to TRBJ2-1; 7 bases match TRBD2. Germline-derived CDR1 and CDR2 are SGHRS and YFSETQ. The V gene end was trimmed by 3 bases and the J gene end by 3 bases; junction bases not matched to a gene: 6. The CDR3 totals 15 residues. CDR3 protein: CASSWGGSDYNEQFF. The CDR3 DNA reads TGCGCCAGCAGCTGGGGAGGGAGTGACTACAATGAGCAGTTCTTC. The full variable domain, in which reference TRBV5-1 and TRBJ2-1 provide the parts outside the CDR3, is KAGVTQTPRYLIKTRGQQVTLSCSPISGHRSVSWYQQTPGQGLQFLFEYFSETQRNKGNFPGRFSGRQFSNSRSEMNVSTLELGDSALYLCASSWGGSDYNEQFFGPGTRLTVL.

This clonotype appeared many times. The junction departs from the called germline gene at one end, perhaps through a read error. The V call is TRBV29-1, the J call TRBJ2-5, with 8 bases matching TRBD1. Germline V gene data show CDR1 as SQVTM and CDR2 as ANQGSEA. This CDR3 comprises 14 residues. Here the CDR3 reads CSVEGRGLQETQYF. The CDR3 nucleotides read TGCAGCGTCGAAGGCAGGGGGCTTCAAGAGACCCAGTACTTC.

This chain connects TRBV10-2 to TRBJ1-2; D gene uncertain. This CDR3 has 15 residues. With 2 bases removed from V and 1 base from J, the gap between germline ends came to 11 bases. CDR1 and CDR2 (germline): WSHSY, SAAADI. The CDR3 region has the DNA TGCGCCAGCAGTGAGCCTCCCGTCCGTAACTATGGCTACACCTTC. It encodes CASSEPPVRNYGYTF.

The V and J genes are TRBV24-1 and TRBJ2-7; tentatively, D is TRBD1 (6 bases). The CDR3 sequence is 13 residues long. V was shortened by 11 bases and J by 1 base, with 14 bases between the two germline ends. The germline gives CDR1 KGHDR, CDR2 SFDVKD. DNA of the CDR3: TGTGCCAGTGATGGGGGCAGGTCCTACGAGCAGTACTTC. It codes for CASDGGRSYEQYF.

This clonotype was seen many times. V and J are TRBV7-9 and TRBJ2-7; maybe TRBD2 (5 bases). V was shortened by 5 bases and J by 7 bases, with 15 bases between the two germline ends. This CDR3 region has 13 residues. Germline CDR1 reads SEHNR; CDR2 reads FQNEAQ (reference sequence). CDR3 in amino acids: CASSTGWSAEQYF. CDR3 nucleotides: TGTGCCAGCAGCACGGGGTGGAGTGCTGAGCAGTACTTC.

This clonotype was counted a few times. The rearrangement links TRBV6-2 or TRBV6-3 to TRBJ1-6; no firm D call. Germline V gene lookup returns CDR1 MNHEY and CDR2 SVGEGT. V lost 5 bases and J lost 9, with 11 bases in between. The CDR3 runs to 13 residues. CDR3 amino acids: CASSIHEGSPLHF. Written as DNA, the CDR3 is TGTGCCAGCAGTATCCACGAGGGTTCACCCCTCCACTTT.